One and the same sample provided the 7 T cell receptor beta chains below, sequenced in a study of immune heterogeneity within non-small cell lung tumors. Multiplex PCR relied on 32 V and 13 J primers to amplify TCR beta CDR3. One entry per CDR3 protein, called by TCRdb with MiXCR from the multiplex PCR reads. The sample lists fewer than 3,500 distinct CDR3 sequences, around two fifths occurring once. Per sample, about 610 ng of bulk tumor genomic DNA was the template used. Primary tumors were biopsied several times each, far apart, intraoperatively. The study cohort was described as untreated, and its members had newly diagnosed non-small cell lung cancer. They went on to have curative surgery. The sample consisted of lung tumor tissue. Receptors originate from a woman aged 45-65 years with non-small cell lung cancer.

V is TRBV5-4 and J is TRBJ2-1; 7 bases align to TRBD2. Per germline, CDR1 SGHNT and CDR2 YYREEE (reference sequence). J lost 6 bases, V lost 4 bases, and 4 bases had no gene match. The CDR3 consists of 13 residues. The CDR3 region is CASSLRGGNEQFF. The DNA for the CDR3 is TGTGCCAGCAGCCTCCGCGGGGGCAATGAGCAGTTCTTC.

The chain uses TRBV5-4 and TRBJ2-2, with a weak D call TRBD2 (5 bases). The germline V gene has CDR1 SGHNT and CDR2 YYREEE (reference sequence). Trimming removed 2 bases from V and 8 bases from J, with 10 bases in between. The CDR3 has 13 residues. The CDR3 region is CASSFDPGGELFF. The CDR3 DNA is TGTGCCAGCAGCTTCGACCCGGGAGGGGAGCTGTTTTTT.

This clonotype is large within its sample. This rearrangement joins TRBV20-1 to TRBJ1-1; weak D call: TRBD1 (6 bases). The CDR3 consists of 12 residues. Germline lookup yields CDR1 DFQATT and CDR2 SNEGSKA (reference sequence). The V end was cut by 6 bases, the J end by 5 bases, with 13 bases between. In DNA form, the CDR3 reads TGCAGTGCGCAGCAGGGGCTGACTGAAGCTTTCTTT. This gives the protein CSAQQGLTEAFF.

In its sample, this clonotype is medium-sized (0.01 to 0.1%). V is TRBV12-3 or TRBV12-4 and J is TRBJ1-2, with D possibly TRBD1 on 6 matching bases. The CDR3 totals 15 residues. V was trimmed by 5 bases and J by 4 bases, leaving 17 bases between them. The CDR3 sequence: CASSPYPGHTYGYTF. CDR3 nucleotides: TGTGCCAGCAGTCCCTACCCGGGACACACCTATGGCTACACCTTC.

This clonotype is medium-sized by share. The CDR3 region is CASSQRLAEYNEQFF. The CDR3 DNA sequence: TGTGCCAGCAGCCAACGACTAGCGGAATACAATGAGCAGTTCTTC. The chain employs TRBV4-2 and TRBJ2-1, with 9 bases lining up with TRBD2. The germline V gene encodes CDR1 LGHNA and CDR2 YNFKEQ. V dropped 2 bases and J dropped 4; count of bases not matched to a gene: 3. The CDR3 is 15 amino acids.

By proportion, this clonotype is medium-sized. This chain connects TRBV12-3 or TRBV12-4 to TRBJ2-7; TRBD1 agrees at 7 bases. V was clipped by 6 bases and J by 0 bases; unmatched bases: 14. The CDR3 sequence is 17 residues long. The DNA of the CDR3 is TGTGCCAGCAGCAAACACAGGGGTTTAGGGCCCTCCTACGAGCAGTACTTC. As protein: CASSKHRGLGPSYEQYF.

By proportion, this clonotype is medium-sized. J is TRBJ2-7 and V is TRBV7-8; D not certain. V was shortened by 5 bases and J by 6 bases, with 14 bases between the two germline ends. Germline V gene lookup returns CDR1 SGHVS and CDR2 FQNEAQ. The CDR3 length is 13 residues. In DNA, the CDR3 is TGTGCCAGCAGCCACGGCTCCTCTGGCGAGCAGTACTTC. This codes for CASSHGSSGEQYF.